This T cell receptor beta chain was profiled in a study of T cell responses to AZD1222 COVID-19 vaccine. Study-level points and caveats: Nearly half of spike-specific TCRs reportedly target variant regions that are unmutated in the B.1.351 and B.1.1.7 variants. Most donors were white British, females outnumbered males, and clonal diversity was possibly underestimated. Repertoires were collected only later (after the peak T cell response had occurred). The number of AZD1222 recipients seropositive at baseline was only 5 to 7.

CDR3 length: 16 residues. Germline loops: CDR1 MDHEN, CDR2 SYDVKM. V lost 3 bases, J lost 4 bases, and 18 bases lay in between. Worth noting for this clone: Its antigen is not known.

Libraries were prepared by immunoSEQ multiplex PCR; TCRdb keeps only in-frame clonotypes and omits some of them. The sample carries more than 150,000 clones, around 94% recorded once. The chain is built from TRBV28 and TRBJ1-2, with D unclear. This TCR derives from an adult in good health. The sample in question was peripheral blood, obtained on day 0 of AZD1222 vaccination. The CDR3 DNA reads TGTGCCAGCAGTTTGGTTGGAGGGCCGGACCCCTATGGCTACACCTTC. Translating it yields CASSLVGGPDPYGYTF.